The 7 T cell receptor beta chains below all came from one sample that was sequenced in a study of Tregs in tolerant kidney transplant recipients (dated by TCRdb to the late 2010s). The library was prepared using the immunoSEQ multiplex PCR assay. Imported from immuneACCESS, the table was reduced by TCRdb to in-frame sequences with V and J called. These copies leave out some clones; in studies compared against another copy, an unresolved V gene accounts for under half, and the cause of the remainder is not known. A total of some 100,000 clones appear in this sample, almost 95% of them only once. The biggest ten clones account for approximately 0.54% of the sample. The sample consisted of CD4+ T cells from blood. The receptors come from a human donor in good health.

The chain employs TRBV12-2 and TRBJ2-2; the table calls TRBD1, which could not be checked here. TRBV12-2 is given as a pseudogene. The CDR3 loop spans 17 amino acids. CDR3 bases: TGTGCAAGTCGCTTAGCGGAGACAGACTCGAACACCGGGGAGCTGTTTTTT. Translated: CASRLAETDSNTGELFF.

V gene TRBV10-1 combines with J gene TRBJ2-7; D might be TRBD1 or TRBD2, each matching 5 bases. The CDR3 has 17 residues. Trimming stripped 0 bases from V and 4 bases from J, with 19 bases between. Looked up from germline, CDR1 is WNHNN and CDR2 is SYGVQD (reference sequence). CDR3: CASSESSSRGSKYEQYF. The CDR3 region has the DNA TGCGCCAGCAGTGAGTCGAGTTCACGGGGCAGTAAGTACGAGCAGTACTTC.

V and J are TRBV18 and TRBJ2-7; TRBD2 might be the D (6 bases). There are 15 residues in the CDR3. Trimming shortened V by 3 bases and J by 4 bases, and 16 bases separated the two germline ends. Germline V gives CDR1 KGHSH, CDR2 LQKENI. CDR3 region: CASSPRIAAGYEQYF. The CDR3 region has the DNA TGTGCCAGCTCACCCCGAATTGCAGCGGGTTACGAGCAGTACTTC.

A single count supports this clone. The chain couples TRBV10-1 to TRBJ2-1; 10 bases align to TRBD2. CDR1 is WNHNN and CDR2 is SYGVQD in the germline V gene (reference sequence). The length of the CDR3 is 20 residues. The V segment lost 3 bases and the J segment 3 bases; nucleotides outside the gene matches: 17. Written as DNA, the CDR3 is TGCGCCAGCAGTGACCCCTTTGTCGATAGCGGGAGGTTGGGCTACAATGAGCAGTTCTTC. It codes for CASSDPFVDSGRLGYNEQFF.

V usage is TRBV15 and J usage is TRBJ2-7; D remains ambiguous. Germline CDR1 LNHNV, CDR2 YYDKDF (reference sequence). The V gene lost 1 base and the J gene lost 4 bases, with 11 bases spanning the gap. The length of the CDR3 is 14 residues. The CDR3 DNA sequence: TGTGCCACCAGCAGAGTGGGAACAGCATACGAGCAGTACTTC. Translating gives CATSRVGTAYEQYF.

This clone was observed a handful of times. The gene calls are TRBV6-6 and TRBJ2-3, with 7 bases fitting TRBD1. The V segment lost 6 bases and the J segment 6 bases; nucleotides outside the gene matches: 9. There are 14 residues in the CDR3. Germline V gene lookup returns CDR1 MNHNY and CDR2 SVGAGI (reference sequence). CDR3: CASRHRDRVDTQYF. For the CDR3, the DNA is TGTGCCAGCAGACACCGGGACAGAGTTGATACGCAGTATTTT.

The chain is built from TRBV5-1 and TRBJ2-5, with 7 positions matching TRBD2. Germline lookup yields CDR1 SGHRS and CDR2 YFSETQ. The CDR3 has 14 amino acids. V shed 4 bases, J shed 10 bases, and the junction held 13 bases outside the gene matches. The CDR3: CASSRGVQRQDQYF. The DNA of the CDR3 is TGCGCCAGCAGCCGGGGGGTCCAGCGCCAGGACCAGTACTTC. The whole variable domain, remainder taken from reference TRBV5-1 and TRBJ2-5, is KAGVTQTPRYLIKTRGQQVTLSCSPISGHRSVSWYQQTPGQGLQFLFEYFSETQRNKGNFPGRFSGRQFSNSRSEMNVSTLELGDSALYLCASSRGVQRQDQYFGPGTRLLVL.